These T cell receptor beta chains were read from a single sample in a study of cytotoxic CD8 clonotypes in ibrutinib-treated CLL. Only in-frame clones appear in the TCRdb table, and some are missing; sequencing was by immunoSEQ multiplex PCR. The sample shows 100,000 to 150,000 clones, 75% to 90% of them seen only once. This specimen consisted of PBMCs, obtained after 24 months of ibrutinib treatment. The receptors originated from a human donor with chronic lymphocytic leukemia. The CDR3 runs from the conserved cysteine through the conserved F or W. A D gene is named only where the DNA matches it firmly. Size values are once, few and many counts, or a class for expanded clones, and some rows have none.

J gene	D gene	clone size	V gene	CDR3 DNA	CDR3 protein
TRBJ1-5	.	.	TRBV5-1	TGCGCCAGCAGCTTACAGGGTGGAGATCAGCCCCAGCATTTT	CASSLQGGDQPQHF
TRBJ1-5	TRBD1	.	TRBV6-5	TGTGCCAGCAGTTCGGGAGCAGGGGGACAGCCCCAGCATTTT	CASSSGAGGQPQHF
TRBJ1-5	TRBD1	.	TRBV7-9	TGTGCCAGCAGCCCCGGGGACAGACCCCAGCATTTT	CASSPGDRPQHF
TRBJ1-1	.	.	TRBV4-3	TGCGCCAGCAGCCAAGATCGGGGTGAAGCTTTCTTT	CASSQDRGEAFF
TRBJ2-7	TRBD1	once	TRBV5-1	TGCGCCAGCAGCTCTCGGGACAGGGGGTTAAACTACGAGCAGTACTTC	CASSSRDRGLNYEQYF
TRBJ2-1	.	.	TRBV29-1	TGCAGCGTTGATCCAAGGAGGAGACCTTACAATGAGCAGTTCTTC	CSVDPRRRPYNEQFF
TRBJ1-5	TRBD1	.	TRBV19	TGTGCCAGTAGCAGGACAGGGGAAGGCAATCAGCCCCAGCATTTT	CASSRTGEGNQPQHF
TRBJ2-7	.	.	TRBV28	TGTGCCAGCAGCCTGGAGGGAGTAGGATCCTACGAGCAGTACTTC	CASSLEGVGSYEQYF
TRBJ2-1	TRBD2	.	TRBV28	TGTGCCAGCAGTTCTAGCGGGGGCTCCTACAATGAGCAGTTCTTC	CASSSSGGSYNEQFF
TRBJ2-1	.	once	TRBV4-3	TGCGCCAGCAGCCAAGAGGGGGGAAGGGTCACCTACAATGAGCAGTTCTTC	CASSQEGGRVTYNEQFF
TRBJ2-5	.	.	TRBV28	TGTGCCAGCAGTCCCGCATTGGGGGGGCAGGAGACCCAGTACTTC	CASSPALGGQETQYF
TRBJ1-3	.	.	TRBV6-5	TGTGCCAGCAGACCAGACCTTAATCGAAACACCATATATTTT	CASRPDLNRNTIYF
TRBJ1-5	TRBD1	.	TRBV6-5	TGTGCCAGCAGTTCCGGACAGGGAAGTCAGCCCCAGCATTTT	CASSSGQGSQPQHF
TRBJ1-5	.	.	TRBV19	TGTGCCAGTACAGGCCGGCGGGGCGGTCAGCCCCAGCATTTT	CASTGRRGGQPQHF
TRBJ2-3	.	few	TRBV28	TGTGCCAGCGCCCTCTCACTAGTCAGGGCAGATACGCAGTATTTT	CASALSLVRADTQYF
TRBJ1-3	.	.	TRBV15	TGTGCCACCAGCCATACGGGGCAGGGGCTCTCTGGAAACACCATATATTTT	CATSHTGQGLSGNTIYF
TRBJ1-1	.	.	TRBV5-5	TGTGCCAGCAGCTTGGACTACAACACTGAAGCTTTCTTT	CASSLDYNTEAFF
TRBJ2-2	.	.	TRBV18	TGTGCCAGCTCACCACTTAGGAACACCGGGGAGCTGTTTTTT	CASSPLRNTGELFF
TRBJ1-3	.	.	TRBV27	TGTGCCAGCAGTCTCCGGGAAGGAAACACCATATATTTT	CASSLREGNTIYF
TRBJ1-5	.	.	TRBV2	TGTGCCAGCAGCCCGGACAGTCAGCCCCAGCATTTT	CASSPDSQPQHF
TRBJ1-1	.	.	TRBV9	TGTGCCAGCAGAGCGGGACTCCCGGAAGCTGAAGCTTTCTTT	CASRAGLPEAEAFF
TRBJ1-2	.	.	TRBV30	TGTGCCTGGAGTCCTAAGTATGGCTACACCTTC	CAWSPKYGYTF
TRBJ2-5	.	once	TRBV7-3	TGTGCCAGCAGCCCTACAGGGAAAGAGACCCAGTACTTC	CASSPTGKETQYF
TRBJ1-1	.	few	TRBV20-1	TGCAGTGCCTCCTTAAGGACTGAAGCTTTCTTT	CSASLRTEAFF
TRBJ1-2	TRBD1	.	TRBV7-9	TGTGCCAGCGTACGACCGGGACAGGGGTTGAGGGGCTACACCTTC	CASVRPGQGLRGYTF
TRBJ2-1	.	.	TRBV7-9	TGTGCCAGCAGGGGGGAGGACAGGGAGCAGTTCTTC	CASRGEDREQFF
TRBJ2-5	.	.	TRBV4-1	TGCGCCAGCAGCGCGGGACAGCAAGAGACCCAGTACTTC	CASSAGQQETQYF
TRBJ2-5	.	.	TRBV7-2	TGTGCCAGCAGCTTTGAATTATCGGAGACCCAGTACTTC	CASSFELSETQYF
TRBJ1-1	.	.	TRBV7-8	TGTGCCAGCACTTTTCTCTCGAACACTGAAGCTTTCTTT	CASTFLSNTEAFF
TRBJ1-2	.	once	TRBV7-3	TGTGCCGGGACCGGGCTGCACTTCTATGGCTACACCTTC	CAGTGLHFYGYTF
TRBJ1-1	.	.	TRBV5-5	TGTGCCAGCAGCTTGCGGTCTTACGGGAACACTGAAGCTTTCTTT	CASSLRSYGNTEAFF
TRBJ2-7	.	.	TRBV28	TGTGCCAGCAGTCTAGGACGGGGCTTGGACTACGAGCAGTACTTC	CASSLGRGLDYEQYF
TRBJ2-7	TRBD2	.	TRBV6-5	TGTGCCAGCAGTTACGGGAGGGCCCTGTACGAGCAGTACTTC	CASSYGRALYEQYF
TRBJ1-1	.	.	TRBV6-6	TGTGCCAGCAGACCGGAGGGCACCGAAGCTTTCTTT	CASRPEGTEAFF
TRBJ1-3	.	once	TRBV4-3	TGCGCCAGCAGCCAAGGACGCTCTGGAAACACCATATATTTT	CASSQGRSGNTIYF
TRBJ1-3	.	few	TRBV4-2	TGTGCCAGCAGCCAAGATTTGGGTTCTGGAAACACCATATATTTT	CASSQDLGSGNTIYF
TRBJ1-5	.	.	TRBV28	TGTGCCAGCAGTTCCCCGATCACAGGGCCTCGGCCCCAGCATTTT	CASSSPITGPRPQHF